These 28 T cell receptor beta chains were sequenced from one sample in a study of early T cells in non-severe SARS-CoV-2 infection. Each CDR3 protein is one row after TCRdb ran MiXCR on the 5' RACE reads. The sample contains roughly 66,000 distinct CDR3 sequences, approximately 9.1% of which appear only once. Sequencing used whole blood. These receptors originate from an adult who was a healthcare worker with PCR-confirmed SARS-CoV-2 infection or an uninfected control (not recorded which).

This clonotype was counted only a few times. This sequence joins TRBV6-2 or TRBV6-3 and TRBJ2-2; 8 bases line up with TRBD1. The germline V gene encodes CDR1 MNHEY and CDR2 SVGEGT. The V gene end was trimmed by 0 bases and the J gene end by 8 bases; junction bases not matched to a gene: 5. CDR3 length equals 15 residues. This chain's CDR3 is CASSYSMRTGGELFF. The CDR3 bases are TGTGCCAGCAGTTACTCGATGCGGACAGGGGGGGAGCTGTTTTTT.

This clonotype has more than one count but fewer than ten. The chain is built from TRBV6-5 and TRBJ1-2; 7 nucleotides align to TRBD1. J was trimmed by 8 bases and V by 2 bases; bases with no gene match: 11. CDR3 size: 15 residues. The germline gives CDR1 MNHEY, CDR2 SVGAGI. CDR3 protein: CASSYRRDSGLGYTF. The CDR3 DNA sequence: TGTGCCAGCAGTTACCGCCGGGACAGTGGCTTAGGCTACACCTTC.

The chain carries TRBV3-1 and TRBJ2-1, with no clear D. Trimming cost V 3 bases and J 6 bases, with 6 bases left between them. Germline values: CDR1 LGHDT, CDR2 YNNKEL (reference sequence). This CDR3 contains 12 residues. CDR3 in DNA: TGTGCCAGCAGCCATAAGTTCAATGAGCAGTTCTTC. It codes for CASSHKFNEQFF.

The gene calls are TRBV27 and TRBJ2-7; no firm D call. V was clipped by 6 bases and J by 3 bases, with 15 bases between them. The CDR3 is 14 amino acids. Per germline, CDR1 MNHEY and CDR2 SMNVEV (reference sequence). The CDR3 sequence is CASSPRNAIYEQYF. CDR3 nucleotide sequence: TGTGCCAGCAGCCCACGAAACGCTATCTACGAGCAGTACTTC.

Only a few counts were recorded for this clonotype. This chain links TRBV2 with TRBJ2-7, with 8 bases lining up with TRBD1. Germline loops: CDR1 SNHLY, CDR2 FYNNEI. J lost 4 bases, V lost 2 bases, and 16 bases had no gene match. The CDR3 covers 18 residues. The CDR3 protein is CASSESGFWWTGSYEQYF. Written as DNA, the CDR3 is TGTGCCAGCAGTGAATCAGGGTTTTGGTGGACAGGGAGTTACGAGCAGTACTTC.

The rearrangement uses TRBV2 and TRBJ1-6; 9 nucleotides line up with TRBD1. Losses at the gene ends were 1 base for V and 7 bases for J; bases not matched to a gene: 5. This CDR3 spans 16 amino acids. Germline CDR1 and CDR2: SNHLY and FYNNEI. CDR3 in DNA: TGTGCCAGCAGTGAAGATAACAGGGGGCGAAATTCACCCCTCCACTTT. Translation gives CASSEDNRGRNSPLHF.

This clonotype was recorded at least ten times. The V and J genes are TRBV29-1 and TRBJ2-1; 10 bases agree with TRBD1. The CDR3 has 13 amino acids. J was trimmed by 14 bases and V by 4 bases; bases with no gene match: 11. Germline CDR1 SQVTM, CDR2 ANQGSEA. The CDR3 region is CSVATSGDRGEFF. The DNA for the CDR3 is TGCAGCGTTGCCACCTCGGGGGACAGGGGAGAGTTCTTC.

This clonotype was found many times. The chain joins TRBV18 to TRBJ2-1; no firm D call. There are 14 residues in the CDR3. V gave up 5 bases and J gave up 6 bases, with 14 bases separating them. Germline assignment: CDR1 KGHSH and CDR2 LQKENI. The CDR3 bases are TGTGCCAGCTCATTTACCCACGGCGGCAATGAGCAGTTCTTC. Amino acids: CASSFTHGGNEQFF.

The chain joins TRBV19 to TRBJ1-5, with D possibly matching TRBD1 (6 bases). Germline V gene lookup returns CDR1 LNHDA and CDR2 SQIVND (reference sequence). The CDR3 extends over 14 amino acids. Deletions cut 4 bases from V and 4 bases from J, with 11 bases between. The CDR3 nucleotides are TGTGCCAGTAGTAAGTCAGGGGCGAATCAGCCCCAGCATTTT. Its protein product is CASSKSGANQPQHF.

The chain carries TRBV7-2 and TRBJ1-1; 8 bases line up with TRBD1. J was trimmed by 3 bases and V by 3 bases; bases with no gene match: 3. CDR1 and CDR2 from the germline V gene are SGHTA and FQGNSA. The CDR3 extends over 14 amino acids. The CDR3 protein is CASSFRGPDTEAFF. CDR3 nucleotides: TGTGCCAGCAGCTTCAGGGGGCCGGACACTGAAGCTTTCTTT.

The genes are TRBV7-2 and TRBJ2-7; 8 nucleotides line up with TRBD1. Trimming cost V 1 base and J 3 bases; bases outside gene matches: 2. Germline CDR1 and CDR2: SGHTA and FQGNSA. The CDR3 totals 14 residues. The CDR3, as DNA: TGTGCCAGCAGCTTAGACGGGACAGGCTACGAGCAGTACTTC. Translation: CASSLDGTGYEQYF.

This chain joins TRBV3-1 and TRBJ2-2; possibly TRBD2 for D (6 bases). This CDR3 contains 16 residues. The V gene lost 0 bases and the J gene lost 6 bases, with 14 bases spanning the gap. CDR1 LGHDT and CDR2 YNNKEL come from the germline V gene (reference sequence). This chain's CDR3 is CASSQESSVGPGELFF. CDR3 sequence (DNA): TGTGCCAGCAGCCAAGAATCTAGCGTAGGCCCCGGGGAGCTGTTTTTT.

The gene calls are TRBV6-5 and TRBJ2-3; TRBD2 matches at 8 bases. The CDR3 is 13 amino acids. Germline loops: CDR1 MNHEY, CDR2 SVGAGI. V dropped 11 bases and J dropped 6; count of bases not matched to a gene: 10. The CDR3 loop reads CASREEGLDTQYF. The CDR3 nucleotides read TGTGCCTCGCGGGAGGAGGGCCTGGATACGCAGTATTTT.

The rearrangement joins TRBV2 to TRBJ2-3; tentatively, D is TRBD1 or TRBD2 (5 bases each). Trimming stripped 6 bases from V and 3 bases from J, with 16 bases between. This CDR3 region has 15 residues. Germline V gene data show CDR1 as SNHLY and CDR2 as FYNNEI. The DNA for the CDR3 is TGTGCCAGCAGAGTCCAGGGAGTGGGGACAGATACGCAGTATTTT. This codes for CASRVQGVGTDTQYF.

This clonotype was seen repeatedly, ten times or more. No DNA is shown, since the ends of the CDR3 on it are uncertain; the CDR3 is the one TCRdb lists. CDR3 loop: CASSLFGAGTFSYNEQFF. The chain uses TRBV27 and TRBJ2-1; the table's D call, TRBD1, was not checked against the DNA. CDR1 is MNHEY, CDR2 SMNVEV, per germline (reference sequence). A total of 18 residues make up the CDR3, ends included.

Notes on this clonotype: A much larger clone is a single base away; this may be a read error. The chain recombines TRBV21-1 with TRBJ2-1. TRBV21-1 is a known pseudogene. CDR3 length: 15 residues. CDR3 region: CASSISGTSYNVQFF. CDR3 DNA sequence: TGTGCCAGCAGCATAAGCGGGACCTCCTACAATGTGCAGTTCTTC.

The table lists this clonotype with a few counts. The CDR3 DNA is TGCAGTGCTGACGGGCTCCGGGAGACCCAGTACTTC. Translated, it gives CSADGLRETQYF. The rearrangement links TRBV20-1 to TRBJ2-5; D call uncertain. The germline gives CDR1 DFQATT, CDR2 SNEGSKA (reference sequence). This CDR3 is 12 amino acids long. Trimming cost V 5 bases and J 5 bases, with 12 bases left between them.

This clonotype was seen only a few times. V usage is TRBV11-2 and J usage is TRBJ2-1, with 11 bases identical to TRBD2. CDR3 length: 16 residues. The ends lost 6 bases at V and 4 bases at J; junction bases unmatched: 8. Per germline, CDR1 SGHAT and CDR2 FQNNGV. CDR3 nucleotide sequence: TGTGCCAGCAGTTCCACCGGGACTAGCGGTTACAATGAGCAGTTCTTC. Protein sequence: CASSSTGTSGYNEQFF.

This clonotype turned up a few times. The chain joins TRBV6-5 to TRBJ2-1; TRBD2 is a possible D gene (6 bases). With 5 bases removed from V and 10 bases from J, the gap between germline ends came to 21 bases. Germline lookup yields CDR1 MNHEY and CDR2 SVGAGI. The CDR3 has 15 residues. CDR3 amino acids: CASSHISGTNDEQFF. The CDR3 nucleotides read TGTGCCAGCAGTCACATTAGCGGAACCAATGACGAGCAGTTCTTC.

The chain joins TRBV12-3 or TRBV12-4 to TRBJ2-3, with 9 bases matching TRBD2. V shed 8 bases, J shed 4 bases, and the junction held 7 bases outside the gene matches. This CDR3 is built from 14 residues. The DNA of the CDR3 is TGTGCCAGCCGCGGCCAGCGGGAGGCAGATACGCAGTATTTT. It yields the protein CASRGQREADTQYF.

Written as DNA, the CDR3 is TGTGCCAGCAGTTTAACCCTAGCCGGCGAGACCCAGTACTTC. Amino acid sequence: CASSLTLAGETQYF. The chain is built from TRBV27 and TRBJ2-5; a weak D match, TRBD2 (5 bases). CDR1 and CDR2 (germline): MNHEY, SMNVEV (reference sequence). Between the trimmed V and J ends, which lost 2 bases and 5 bases, there was a span of 12 bases. The CDR3 extends over 14 amino acids.

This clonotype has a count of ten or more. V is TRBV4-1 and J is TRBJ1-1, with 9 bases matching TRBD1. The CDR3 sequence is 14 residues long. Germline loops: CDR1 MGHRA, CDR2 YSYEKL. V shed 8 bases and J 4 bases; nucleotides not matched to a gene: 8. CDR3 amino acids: CASSAPTGGTEAFF. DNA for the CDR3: TGCGCCAGCTCTGCACCGACAGGGGGCACTGAAGCTTTCTTT.

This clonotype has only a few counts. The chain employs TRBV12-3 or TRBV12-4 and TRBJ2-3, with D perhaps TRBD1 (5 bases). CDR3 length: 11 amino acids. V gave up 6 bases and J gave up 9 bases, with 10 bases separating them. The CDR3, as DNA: TGTGCCAGCAGCCCTCAGGGCACGCAGTATTTT. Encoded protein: CASSPQGTQYF.

The DNA of the CDR3 is TGTGCCAGCAGCTTAACTGCGCAGGGGGCGCGGGTCACTGAAGCTTTCTTT. This translates into CASSLTAQGARVTEAFF. The chain employs TRBV7-3 and TRBJ1-1; 8 bases align to TRBD1. The V gene end was trimmed by 0 bases and the J gene end by 4 bases; junction bases not matched to a gene: 10. This CDR3 region has 17 residues. Germline V gene sequence: CDR1 SGHTA, CDR2 FQGTGA.

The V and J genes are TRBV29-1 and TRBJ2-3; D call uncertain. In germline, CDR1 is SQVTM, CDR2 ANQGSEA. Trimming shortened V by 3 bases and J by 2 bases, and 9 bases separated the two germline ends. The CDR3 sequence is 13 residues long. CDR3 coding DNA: TGCAGCGTTGAGCAGCTCCACACAGATACGCAGTATTTT. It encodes CSVEQLHTDTQYF.

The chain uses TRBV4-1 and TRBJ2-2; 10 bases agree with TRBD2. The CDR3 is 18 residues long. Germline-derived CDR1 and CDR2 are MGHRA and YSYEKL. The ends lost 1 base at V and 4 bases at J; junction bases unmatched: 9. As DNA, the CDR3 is TGCGCCAGCAGCCAAGGGGGGCTAGCGGGAGTCGGCACCGGGGAGCTGTTTTTT. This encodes CASSQGGLAGVGTGELFF.

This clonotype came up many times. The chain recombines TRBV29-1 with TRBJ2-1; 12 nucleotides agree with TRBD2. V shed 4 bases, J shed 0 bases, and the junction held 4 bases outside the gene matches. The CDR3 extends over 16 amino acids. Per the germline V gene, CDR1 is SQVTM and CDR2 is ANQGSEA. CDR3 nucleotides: TGCAGCGTTGGGACTAGCGGGGAAAGCTCCTACAATGAGCAGTTCTTC. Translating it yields CSVGTSGESSYNEQFF.

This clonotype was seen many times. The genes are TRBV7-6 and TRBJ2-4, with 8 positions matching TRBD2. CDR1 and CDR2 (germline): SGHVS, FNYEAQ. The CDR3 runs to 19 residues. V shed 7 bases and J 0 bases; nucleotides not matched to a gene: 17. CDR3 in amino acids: CASTRGGFPKILAKNIQYF. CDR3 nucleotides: TGTGCCAGCACCCGGGGGGGTTTTCCGAAAATCCTAGCCAAAAACATTCAGTACTTC.